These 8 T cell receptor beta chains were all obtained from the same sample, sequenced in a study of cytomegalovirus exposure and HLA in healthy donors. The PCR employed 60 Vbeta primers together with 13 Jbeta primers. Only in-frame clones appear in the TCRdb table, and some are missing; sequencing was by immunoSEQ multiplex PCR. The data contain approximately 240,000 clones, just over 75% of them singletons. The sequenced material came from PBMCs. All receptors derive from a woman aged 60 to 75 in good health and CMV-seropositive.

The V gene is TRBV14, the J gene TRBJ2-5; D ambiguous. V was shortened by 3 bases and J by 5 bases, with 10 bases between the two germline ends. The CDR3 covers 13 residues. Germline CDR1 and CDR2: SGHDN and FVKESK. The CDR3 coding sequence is TGTGCCAGCAGCCACACGGGTTCCGAGACCCAGTACTTC. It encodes CASSHTGSETQYF.

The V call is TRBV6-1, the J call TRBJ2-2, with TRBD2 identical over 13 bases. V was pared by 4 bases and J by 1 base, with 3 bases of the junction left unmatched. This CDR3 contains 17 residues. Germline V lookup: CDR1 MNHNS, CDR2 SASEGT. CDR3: CASSVRLAGGNTGELFF. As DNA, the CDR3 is TGTGCCAGCAGTGTCAGACTAGCGGGGGGGAACACCGGGGAGCTGTTTTTT.

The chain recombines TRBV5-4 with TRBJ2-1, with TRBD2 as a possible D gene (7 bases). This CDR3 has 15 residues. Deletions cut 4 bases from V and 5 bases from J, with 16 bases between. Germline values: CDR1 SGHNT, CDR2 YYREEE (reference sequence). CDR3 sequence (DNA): TGTGCCAGCAGCCCCAAGCGGGACACCAACAATGAGCAGTTCTTC. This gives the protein CASSPKRDTNNEQFF.

The DNA of the CDR3 is TGTGCCTGGAGTATGAGACTAGCGGGGGAGCAGTACTTC. Encoded protein: CAWSMRLAGEQYF. J is TRBJ2-7 and V is TRBV30, with 11 bases lining up with TRBD2. Germline V gene data show CDR1 as GTSNPN and CDR2 as SVGIG (reference sequence). The CDR3 covers 13 residues. J was trimmed by 7 bases and V by 2 bases; bases with no gene match: 4.

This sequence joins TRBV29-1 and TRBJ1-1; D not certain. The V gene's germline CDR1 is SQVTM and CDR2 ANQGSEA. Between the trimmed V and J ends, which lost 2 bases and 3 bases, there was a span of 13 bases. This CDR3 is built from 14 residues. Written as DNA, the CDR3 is TGCAGCGTTGAAAGAACCGGGTACGACACTGAAGCTTTCTTT. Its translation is CSVERTGYDTEAFF.

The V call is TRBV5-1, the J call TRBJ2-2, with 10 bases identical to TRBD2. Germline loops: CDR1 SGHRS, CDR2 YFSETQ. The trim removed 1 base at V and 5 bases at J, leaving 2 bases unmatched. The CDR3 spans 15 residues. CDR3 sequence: CASSLTSGVTGELFF. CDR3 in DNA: TGCGCCAGCAGCTTGACTAGCGGGGTGACCGGGGAGCTGTTTTTT.

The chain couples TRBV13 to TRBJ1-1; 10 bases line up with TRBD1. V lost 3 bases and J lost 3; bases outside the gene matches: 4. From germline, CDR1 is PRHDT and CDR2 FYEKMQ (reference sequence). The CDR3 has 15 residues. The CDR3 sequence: CASSFRTGGHTEAFF. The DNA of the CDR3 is TGTGCCAGCAGCTTCCGGACAGGGGGGCACACTGAAGCTTTCTTT. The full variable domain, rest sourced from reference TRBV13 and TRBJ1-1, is AAGVIQSPRHLIKEKRETATLKCYPIPRHDTVYWYQQGPGQDPQFLISFYEKMQSDKGSIPDRFSAQQFSDYHSELNMSSLELGDSALYFCASSFRTGGHTEAFFGQGTRLTVV.

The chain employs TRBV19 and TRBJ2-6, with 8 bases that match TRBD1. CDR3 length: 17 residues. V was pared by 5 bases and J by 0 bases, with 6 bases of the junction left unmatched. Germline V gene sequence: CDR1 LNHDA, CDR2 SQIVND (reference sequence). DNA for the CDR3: TGTGCCAGTAGTGCCAGACAGGGGAGCTCTGGGGCCAACGTCCTGACTTTC. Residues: CASSARQGSSGANVLTF.